What follows are 18 T cell receptor beta chains derived from one specimen sequenced in a study of molecular identifiers for immune sequencing clone quantification. TCRdb passed the PCR reads through MiXCR, listing each CDR3 protein once. The data contain hundreds of thousands of distinct CDR3 sequences, roughly 25% of them seen just once; the ten biggest clones take up about 0.8%. Sequencing was carried out using naive CD8+ T cells from blood, with Jurkat cell RNA spiked in. The subset was: FACS-sorted CD8+CD4-CCR7+CD45RA+ naive T cells. The receptors were sampled from a human donor in good health. Some libraries in this study had Jurkat cell RNA spiked in.

The gene calls are TRBV6-2 or TRBV6-3 and TRBJ2-7, with D hard to call. V lost 0 bases and J lost 4, with 13 bases in between. In germline, CDR1 is MNHEY, CDR2 SVGEGT. The CDR3 has 15 residues. As DNA, the CDR3 is TGTGCCAGCAGTTACTCGATGTCTCGGTCATACGAGCAGTACTTC. The encoded protein is CASSYSMSRSYEQYF.

This clonotype came up a few times. The V and J genes are TRBV2 and TRBJ1-5, with D perhaps matching TRBD1 (6 bases). The CDR3 covers 20 residues. CDR1 and CDR2 (germline): SNHLY, FYNNEI. V lost 4 bases and J 1 base, leaving 26 bases between the germline ends. The CDR3 reads CASSGAVRPGQLFSNQPQHF. The CDR3 bases are TGTGCCAGCAGTGGGGCAGTGAGGCCAGGACAGCTCTTCAGCAATCAGCCCCAGCATTTT.

The chain uses TRBV11-3 and TRBJ2-1; D unclear. Trimming left V 0 bases short and J 5 bases short, with 11 bases between. Germline V lookup: CDR1 SGHNT, CDR2 YENEEA. This CDR3 comprises 15 residues. CDR3 DNA sequence: TGTGCCAGCAGCTTAGAGGCCGCGGTGCACAATGAGCAGTTCTTC. It specifies CASSLEAAVHNEQFF.

The table lists this clonotype with a few counts. The rearrangement links TRBV7-6 to TRBJ1-1; maybe TRBD1 (6 bases). Germline V gene sequence: CDR1 SGHVS, CDR2 FNYEAQ. CDR3 length equals 15 residues. The V end lost 8 bases, the J end lost 4 bases, and 20 bases lay between the germline ends. CDR3 bases: TGTGCCAGCCGCCCGGCAGGGGTAGGGGGCACTGAAGCTTTCTTT. Residues: CASRPAGVGGTEAFF.

V and J are TRBV4-1 and TRBJ2-7, with D perhaps matching TRBD1 (5 bases). The CDR3 loop spans 15 amino acids. Germline CDR1 and CDR2: MGHRA and YSYEKL. Trimming stripped 0 bases from V and 4 bases from J, with 13 bases between. The chain's CDR3 is CASSQEDRDPYEQYF. Here the CDR3 DNA reads TGCGCCAGCAGCCAAGAAGACAGAGATCCTTACGAGCAGTACTTC.

This clonotype was found many times. The genes are TRBV2 and TRBJ2-3, with a possible D match to TRBD2 (6 bases). Germline loops: CDR1 SNHLY, CDR2 FYNNEI. V was shortened by 1 base and J by 2 bases, with 13 bases between the two germline ends. This CDR3 has 16 residues. The CDR3 region is CASSEVEDYDTDTQYF. The CDR3 coding sequence is TGTGCCAGCAGTGAAGTGGAGGACTATGACACAGATACGCAGTATTTT.

With respect to this clonotype: A much more abundant neighbour one base away suggests this may be a read error. This rearrangement joins TRBV7-8 to TRBJ2-3; no reliable D call. The CDR3 is made up of 12 amino acids. Germline-derived CDR1 and CDR2 are SGHVS and FQNEAQ. CDR3 loop: CAGSFARDTQYF. In DNA, the CDR3 is TGTGCCGGCAGCTTTGCCAGGGATACGCAGTATTTT.

This clonotype was counted a single time. A much larger clone differs by one base, so this may be a read error. The rearrangement joins TRBV30 to TRBJ1-2; D unclear. This CDR3 comprises 13 residues. Germline lookup yields CDR1 GTSNPN and CDR2 SVGIG (reference sequence). The CDR3 coding sequence is TGTGCCTGGAGTGTAGGAGCGGCCATGATCTACGCCTTC. This gives the protein CAWSVGAAMIYAF.

The chain has TRBV18 and TRBJ2-5, with D perhaps TRBD1 or TRBD2 (5 bases each). Looked up from germline, CDR1 is KGHSH and CDR2 is LQKENI. This CDR3 comprises 16 residues. V lost 4 bases, J lost 3 bases, and 18 bases lay in between. CDR3: CASSLSRDGEEETQYF. The CDR3 DNA follows: TGTGCCAGCTCACTTTCCCGGGACGGAGAAGAAGAGACCCAGTACTTC. Full variable domain (rest looked up from reference TRBV18 and TRBJ2-5): NAGVMQNPRHLVRRRGQEARLRCSPMKGHSHVYWYRQLPEEGLKFMVYLQKENIIDESGMPKERFSAEFPKEGPSILRIQQVVRGDSAAYFCASSLSRDGEEETQYFGPGTRLLVL.

The chain is built from TRBV3-2 and TRBJ1-4; TRBD1 is the table's D call, not checked against the DNA. TRBV3-2 constitutes a pseudogene. This CDR3 is 16 amino acids long. Written as DNA, the CDR3 is TGTGCCAGCAGCCAAGATCCATTGGGGGTATGTGAAAAACTGTTTTTT. It specifies CASSQDPLGVCEKLFF.

This clonotype showed up just a few times. This chain uses TRBV20-1 with TRBJ2-7; weak D call: TRBD1 (6 bases). V lost 1 base and J 4 bases, leaving 14 bases between the germline ends. The germline V gene encodes CDR1 DFQATT and CDR2 SNEGSKA (reference sequence). This CDR3 contains 14 residues. CDR3 nucleotide sequence: TGCAGTGCTAGAGTGGACAGAAAGAATTACGAGCAGTACTTC. It yields the protein CSARVDRKNYEQYF.

The chain combines TRBV20-1 with TRBJ2-3, with 7 bases lining up with TRBD2. Germline V CDR1 and CDR2: DFQATT, SNEGSKA (reference sequence). CDR3 length equals 16 residues. V lost 0 bases, J lost 6 bases, and 12 bases stayed unmatched. The CDR3 reads CSARDPAGVGGDTQYF. The CDR3 DNA reads TGCAGTGCTAGAGATCCGGCGGGAGTCGGGGGGGATACGCAGTATTTT.

A word on this clonotype: Just one base apart from a much larger clone, this may be a read error. The gene calls are TRBV24-1 and TRBJ2-1, with 7 bases fitting TRBD1. The CDR3 is 16 residues long. From germline, CDR1 is KGHDR and CDR2 SFDVKD. The CDR3 loop reads CATSLGRDRTYNGQFF. The CDR3 DNA reads as TGTGCCACCAGTCTGGGTAGGGACAGAACCTACAATGGGCAGTTCTTC.

As to this clonotype: One end of the junction is discordant with germline, which a read error may explain. The DNA for the CDR3 is TGCGCCAGCAACCAAGATAGGAGCTACGAGCAGTACTTC. Translating it yields CASNQDRSYEQYF. V gene TRBV4-3 combines with J gene TRBJ2-7; D gene ambiguous. CDR1 and CDR2 (germline): LGHNA, YSLEER. This CDR3 is built from 13 residues.

In the case of this clonotype: This may stem from a read error, because a much larger clone lies one nucleotide away. The chain uses TRBV6-6 and TRBJ2-3; D not certain. The CDR3 totals 17 residues. The germline V gene has CDR1 MNHNY and CDR2 SVGAGI (reference sequence). V was trimmed by 5 bases and J by 4 bases, leaving 22 bases between them. The chain's CDR3 is CASSEELWAVFADTQYF. In DNA form, the CDR3 reads TGTGCCAGCAGTGAAGAACTCTGGGCAGTGTTCGCAGATACGCAGTATTTT.

This clonotype was seen only a few times. The chain links TRBV30 to TRBJ2-7; 7 bases match TRBD1. The V segment lost 3 bases and the J segment 7 bases; nucleotides outside the gene matches: 6. The CDR3 is 12 residues long. Germline CDR1 GTSNPN, CDR2 SVGIG (reference sequence). CDR3: CAWSDRDMEQYF. Here the CDR3 DNA reads TGTGCCTGGAGCGACAGGGACATGGAGCAGTACTTC.

The table lists this clonotype with many counts. V gene TRBV5-6 combines with J gene TRBJ2-7; 8 bases are a match to TRBD2. Germline CDR1 and CDR2: SGHDT and YYEEEE. This CDR3 spans 16 amino acids. V lost 4 bases and J lost 7; bases outside the gene matches: 16. For the CDR3, the DNA is TGTGCCAGCAGCCTGGGGGTAGCGGGGATCCCGGTTGAGCAGTACTTC. Protein sequence: CASSLGVAGIPVEQYF.

The V and J genes are TRBV20-1 and TRBJ2-2; D uncertain. Germline CDR1 reads DFQATT; CDR2 reads SNEGSKA (reference sequence). The V end was cut by 3 bases, the J end by 7 bases, with 9 bases between. CDR3 length: 12 amino acids. This CDR3 is CSASGENGELFF. The CDR3 DNA follows: TGCAGTGCTAGTGGAGAGAACGGGGAGCTGTTTTTT.